This T cell receptor (beta chain) was identified in a study of sequential checkpoint blockade in melanoma. As to treatment: randomized to nivolumab then ipilimumab (arm A) or the reverse (arm B). Generated by immunoSEQ multiplex PCR, the TCRdb table keeps only in-frame clones and is missing some. This table holds approximately 20,000 clones, around 72% found once. Per the germline V gene, CDR1 is SQVTM and CDR2 is ANQGSEA. This CDR3 spans 12 amino acids. The V end lost 1 base, the J end lost 1 base, and 4 bases lay between the germline ends. This TCR was sampled from a human donor with melanoma. The V gene is TRBV29-1, the J gene TRBJ1-2; D not resolved. The material sequenced was tumor tissue (inferred from file names), taken from a patient given nivolumab and ipilimumab in sequence. As DNA, the CDR3 is TGCAGCGTTGAAGGGAATAACTATGGCTACACCTTC. This gives the protein CSVEGNNYGYTF.